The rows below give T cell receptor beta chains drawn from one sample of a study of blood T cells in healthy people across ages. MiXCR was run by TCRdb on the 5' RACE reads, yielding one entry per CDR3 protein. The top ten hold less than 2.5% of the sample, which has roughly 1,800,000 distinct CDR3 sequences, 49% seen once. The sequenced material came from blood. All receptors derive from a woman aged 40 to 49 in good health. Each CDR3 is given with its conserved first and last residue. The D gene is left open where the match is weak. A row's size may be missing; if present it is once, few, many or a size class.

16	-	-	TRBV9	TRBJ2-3	CASSVSMLLPTDTQYF	TGTGCCAGCAGCGTTTCAATGCTTCTACCCACAGATACGCAGTATTTT
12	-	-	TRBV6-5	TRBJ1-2	CASSYDKYGYTF	TGTGCCAGCAGTTATGACAAGTATGGCTACACCTTC
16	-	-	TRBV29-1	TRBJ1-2	CSVAHRSSQPHYGYTF	TGCAGCGTTGCCCATAGAAGCAGCCAGCCGCACTATGGCTACACCTTC
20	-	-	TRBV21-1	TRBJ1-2	CASSKAGYVDSGKKFYGYTF	TGTGCCAGCAGCAAAGCTGGCTATGTGGACAGTGGAAAGAAATTCTATGGCTACACCTTC
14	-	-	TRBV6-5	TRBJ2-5	CASSDSQLKGTQYF	TGTGCCAGCAGTGATTCCCAGCTTAAAGGGACCCAGTACTTC
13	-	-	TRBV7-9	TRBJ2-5	CASSVPDQETQYF	TGTGCCAGCAGCGTACCTGACCAAGAGACCCAGTACTTC
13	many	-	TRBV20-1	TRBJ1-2	CSAGPTTNYGYTF	TGCAGTGCCGGACCGACGACCAACTATGGCTACACCTTC
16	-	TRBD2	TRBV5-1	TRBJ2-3	CASSSGVAGATDTQYF	TGCGCCAGCAGCTCGGGGGTTGCGGGAGCCACAGATACGCAGTATTTT
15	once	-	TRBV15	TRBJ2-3	CATSPLWGLTDTQYF	TGTGCCACCAGCCCCCTTTGGGGGCTCACAGATACGCAGTATTTT
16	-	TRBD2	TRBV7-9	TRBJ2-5	CASSSYLGLEAQTQYF	TGTGCCAGCAGCTCCTACTTGGGACTAGAGGCACAGACCCAGTACTTC
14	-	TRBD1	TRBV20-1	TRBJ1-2	CSAWGWQGDYGYTF	TGCAGTGCTTGGGGGTGGCAGGGGGACTATGGCTACACCTTC
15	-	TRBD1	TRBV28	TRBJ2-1	CASRGQGTYWNEQFF	TGTGCCAGCAGGGGACAGGGGACGTATTGGAATGAGCAGTTCTTC
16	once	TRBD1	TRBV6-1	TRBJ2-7	CASTRGGTGGSYEQYF	TGTGCCAGCACCCGAGGGGGGACAGGGGGCTCTTACGAGCAGTACTTC
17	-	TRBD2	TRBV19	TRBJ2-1	CASSTPLGAGGGNEQFF	TGTGCCAGTAGTACCCCGCTGGGAGCGGGGGGGGGCAATGAGCAGTTCTTC
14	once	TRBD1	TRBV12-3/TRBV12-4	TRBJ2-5	CASSLSQGAGGQYF	TGTGCCAGCAGTTTATCACAGGGGGCCGGTGGCCAGTACTTC
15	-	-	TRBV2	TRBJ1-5	CASSVEGISNQPQHF	TGTGCCAGCAGTGTTGAAGGTATTAGCAATCAGCCCCAGCATTTT
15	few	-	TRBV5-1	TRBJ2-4	CASSLKGDIGNIQYF	TGCGCCAGCAGCTTGAAGGGGGATATTGGAAACATTCAGTACTTC
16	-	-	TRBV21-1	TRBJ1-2	CASSKITDRGDYGYTF	TGTGCCAGCAGCAAAATTACGGACAGGGGGGACTATGGCTACACCTTC
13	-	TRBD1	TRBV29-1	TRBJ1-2	CSSSGTGDYGYTF	TGCAGCTCCTCCGGGACAGGGGACTATGGCTACACCTTC
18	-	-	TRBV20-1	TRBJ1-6	CSASTKPRDRIDNSPLHF	TGCAGTGCTAGTACCAAGCCCCGTGACAGAATCGATAATTCACCCCTCCACTTT